The 29 T cell receptor beta chains presented below share a single source sample, sequenced in a study of response to subunit inactivated influenza vaccine. One entry per CDR3 protein, called by TCRdb with MiXCR from the RT-PCR reads. This table holds hundreds of thousands of distinct CDR3 sequences, roughly 13% found once. This sample comprised PBMCs from blood, obtained 14 days before vaccination. The receptors were gathered from a middle-aged man who received an inactivated influenza vaccine.

This clonotype was seen many times. The chain has TRBV5-1 and TRBJ2-1; 8 bases fit TRBD2. V was clipped by 0 bases and J by 7 bases; unmatched bases: 9. The CDR3 has 16 residues. CDR1 and CDR2 (germline): SGHRS, YFSETQ. The CDR3: CASSLDPGTRGNEQFF. CDR3 bases: TGCGCCAGCAGCTTGGACCCGGGGACTAGGGGAAATGAGCAGTTCTTC.

V and J are TRBV28 and TRBJ2-3; TRBD2 agrees at 11 bases. This CDR3 has 17 amino acids. The V gene's germline CDR1 is MDHEN and CDR2 SYDVKM. Germline trimming cut 10 bases from V and 3 bases from J; bases unmatched to any gene: 15. The CDR3 here is CATRGSGGARQTDTQYF. The CDR3 nucleotides read TGTGCCACCCGGGGTAGCGGGGGGGCCAGGCAAACAGATACGCAGTATTTT.

The rearrangement uses TRBV18 and TRBJ2-7, with TRBD2 matching 8 bases. This CDR3 contains 16 residues. Trimming removed 4 bases from V and 2 bases from J; junction bases left unmatched: 10. The germline CDR1 and CDR2 sequences are KGHSH and LQKENI. The CDR3 DNA reads TGTGCCAGCTCACGAACTAGCGGAGATAACCCCTACGAGCAGTACTTC. This encodes CASSRTSGDNPYEQYF.

This chain joins TRBV6-2 or TRBV6-3 and TRBJ2-5; 9 nucleotides align to TRBD1. Per the germline V gene, CDR1 is MNHEY and CDR2 is SVGEGT. J gave up 6 bases and V 7 bases, and 6 bases lay outside the gene matches. The CDR3 sequence is 13 residues long. CDR3 in DNA: TGTGCCAGCAACCCGGGACAGGGACAGACCCAGTACTTC. It yields the protein CASNPGQGQTQYF.

The chain links TRBV4-1 to TRBJ2-4; TRBD1 is a possible D gene (6 bases). Trimming took off 1 base at V and 2 bases at J, with 15 bases between the two ends. Germline CDR1 reads MGHRA; CDR2 reads YSYEKL. The length of the CDR3 is 17 residues. The CDR3 sequence: CASSQVETQGSKNIQYF. The CDR3 DNA reads TGCGCCAGCAGCCAAGTTGAGACACAGGGCTCCAAAAACATTCAGTACTTC.

The table lists this clonotype with many counts. The chain has TRBV20-1 and TRBJ2-7, with 12 bases fitting TRBD2. CDR1 DFQATT and CDR2 SNEGSKA come from the germline V gene (reference sequence). The CDR3 consists of 14 residues. With 3 bases clipped from V and 4 bases from J, the junction kept 4 bases outside the gene matches. In nucleotides, the CDR3 is TGCAGTGCTAGTGCCGGGACTAGCGGGTACGAGCAGTACTTC. Translation: CSASAGTSGYEQYF.

This clonotype has a handful of counts. One end of the junction fails to match germline, which may point to a read error. The chain joins TRBV6-2 or TRBV6-3 to TRBJ2-3; TRBD1 matches at 9 bases. The CDR3 runs 16 residues. Germline values: CDR1 MNHEY, CDR2 SVGEGT. Here the CDR3 DNA reads TGTGCCAGCAGTAACTCCGGGACAGGGTGGCCAGATACGCAGTATTTT. Translating gives CASSNSGTGWPDTQYF.

The V call is TRBV4-3, the J call TRBJ2-5; TRBD1 aligns across 7 bases. The CDR3 extends over 17 amino acids. Germline CDR1 reads LGHNA; CDR2 reads YSLEER. J lost 5 bases, V lost 0 bases, and 12 bases had no gene match. The chain's CDR3 is CASSQDLKGGVGETQYF. The DNA of the CDR3 is TGCGCCAGCAGCCAAGATCTGAAAGGGGGCGTAGGGGAGACCCAGTACTTC.

This clonotype was seen only a few times. The chain links TRBV12-3 or TRBV12-4 to TRBJ2-3; D unresolved. CDR3 length equals 12 residues. Trimming took 3 bases from V and 4 from J, leaving 5 bases between them. The CDR3 DNA follows: TGTGCCAGCAGTTTTATCCCAGATACGCAGTATTTT. Encoded protein: CASSFIPDTQYF.

This clonotype showed up just a few times. This rearrangement joins TRBV4-3 to TRBJ2-6; unclear D gene. CDR1 is LGHNA, CDR2 YSLEER, per germline. The CDR3 is made up of 17 amino acids. With 0 bases removed from V and 0 bases from J, the gap between germline ends came to 9 bases. The CDR3 DNA reads TGCGCCAGCAGCCAAGATAATCGGTTCTCTGGGGCCAACGTCCTGACTTTC. As protein: CASSQDNRFSGANVLTF.

The sample holds many counts of this clonotype. V is TRBV18 and J is TRBJ2-1; 8 bases are shared with TRBD1. This CDR3 is built from 17 residues. CDR1 and CDR2 (germline): KGHSH, LQKENI. V shed 0 bases and J 4 bases; nucleotides not matched to a gene: 8. CDR3 in amino acids: CASSPPQGATPYNEQFF. In nucleotides, the CDR3 is TGTGCCAGCTCACCACCGCAGGGGGCCACCCCTTACAATGAGCAGTTCTTC.

The CDR3 loop is CASSLGPGKYYEQYF. For the CDR3, the DNA is TGTGCCAGCAGCTTAGGTCCGGGGAAGTACTACGAGCAGTACTTC. V usage is TRBV7-8 and J usage is TRBJ2-7; D may be TRBD2 (5 bases). Trimming removed 1 base at V and 3 bases at J, with 13 bases between. This CDR3 has 15 amino acids. The germline V gene encodes CDR1 SGHVS and CDR2 FQNEAQ.

Only a few counts were recorded for this clonotype. The chain links TRBV28 to TRBJ2-7, with unresolved D. The CDR3 sequence is 14 residues long. Germline loops: CDR1 MDHEN, CDR2 SYDVKM. Trimming stripped 7 bases from V and 7 bases from J, with 20 bases between. The CDR3 protein is CASTPRTDSWEQYF. CDR3 sequence (DNA): TGTGCCAGCACCCCCCGGACCGATTCCTGGGAGCAGTACTTC. The full variable domain, in which reference TRBV28 and TRBJ2-7 provide the parts outside the CDR3, is DVKVTQSSRYLVKRTGEKVFLECVQDMDHENMFWYRQDPGLGLRLIYFSYDVKMKEKGDIPEGYSVSREKKERFSLILESASTNQTSMYLCASTPRTDSWEQYFGPGTRLTVT.

The V and J genes are TRBV28 and TRBJ1-4; the match to TRBD1 covers 7 bases. The length of the CDR3 is 16 residues. V shed 6 bases and J 0 bases; nucleotides not matched to a gene: 7. The germline gives CDR1 MDHEN, CDR2 SYDVKM. The CDR3 sequence is CASRTAGTATNEKLFF. As DNA, the CDR3 is TGTGCCAGCAGAACCGCCGGGACAGCAACTAATGAAAAACTGTTTTTT.

The chain is built from TRBV5-1 and TRBJ2-5; 10 bases agree with TRBD2. The CDR3 runs 14 residues. The V and J ends lost 6 bases and 5 bases, in that order; junction bases with no gene match: 7. Germline loops: CDR1 SGHRS, CDR2 YFSETQ. CDR3 protein: CASTLAGAGETQYF. The CDR3 region has the DNA TGCGCCAGCACCCTAGCGGGAGCTGGGGAGACCCAGTACTTC.

This clonotype came up many times. The chain joins TRBV11-1 to TRBJ2-5; 8 nucleotides line up with TRBD2. The germline gives CDR1 SGHAT, CDR2 FQDESV (reference sequence). This CDR3 comprises 14 residues. Trimming cost V 5 bases and J 1 base; bases outside gene matches: 3. CDR3 sequence (DNA): TGTGCCAGCAGCCCCGGGAGGGGCCAAGAGACCCAGTACTTC. This translates into CASSPGRGQETQYF.

The V gene is TRBV15, the J gene TRBJ2-1, with 8 bases aligning to TRBD2. There are 14 residues in the CDR3. V trimming: 3 bases; J trimming: 12 bases; junction bases outside the gene matches: 10. The germline gives CDR1 LNHNV, CDR2 YYDKDF (reference sequence). The CDR3 sequence: CATSRREAGEGQFF. In DNA form, the CDR3 reads TGTGCCACCAGCAGGCGGGAGGCCGGGGAGGGGCAGTTCTTC. Full variable domain (missing parts from reference TRBV15 and TRBJ2-1): DAMVIQNPRYQVTQFGKPVTLSCSQTLNHNVMYWYQQKSSQAPKLLFHYYDKDFNNEADTPDNFQSRRPNTSFCFLDIRSPGLGDTAMYLCATSRREAGEGQFFGPGTRLTVL.

This clonotype was seen at least ten times. This sequence joins TRBV10-3 and TRBJ2-1; 11 positions agree with TRBD2. V was clipped by 4 bases and J by 7 bases; unmatched bases: 6. The length of the CDR3 is 15 residues. In germline, CDR1 is ENHRY, CDR2 SYGVKD. CDR3 protein: CAISGRTSGLNEQFF. The CDR3 DNA follows: TGTGCCATCAGTGGGAGGACTAGCGGGCTGAATGAGCAGTTCTTC.

The chain uses TRBV5-1 and TRBJ2-6; no definite D call. The CDR3 has 15 amino acids. CDR1 and CDR2 from the germline V gene are SGHRS and YFSETQ. V dropped 0 bases and J dropped 2 bases, with 6 bases sitting between them. The chain's CDR3 is CASSLVVTGANVLTF. CDR3 DNA sequence: TGCGCCAGCAGCTTGGTCGTCACTGGGGCCAACGTCCTGACTTTC.

The J gene is TRBJ1-6, the V gene TRBV7-9, with TRBD1 matching over 10 bases. The CDR3 length is 15 residues. With V trimmed by 5 bases and J by 7 bases, 5 bases remained unmatched. Germline V CDR1 and CDR2: SEHNR, FQNEAQ (reference sequence). The DNA for the CDR3 is TGTGCCAGCAGCGCCGGGACAGGGGTAAATTCACCCCTCCACTTT. Translation: CASSAGTGVNSPLHF.

Only a few counts were recorded for this clonotype. Its ends do not fully match the called genes, so a read error is possible. This chain uses TRBV2 with TRBJ2-6; D uncertain. The CDR3 is 14 amino acids. Germline V gives CDR1 SNHLY, CDR2 FYNNEI. The CDR3 loop is CASREVSGANVLTF. As DNA, the CDR3 is TGTGCCAGCAGGGAAGTCTCTGGGGCCAACGTCCTGACTTTC.

There are a few counts of this clonotype. The V call is TRBV4-2, the J call TRBJ1-1; D unresolved. Germline V gives CDR1 LGHNA, CDR2 YNFKEQ. This CDR3 contains 12 residues. V lost 5 bases and J 7 bases, leaving 11 bases between the germline ends. The CDR3 here is CASSELGVEAFF. The CDR3 DNA is TGTGCCAGCAGCGAGTTGGGAGTTGAAGCTTTCTTT.

The J gene is TRBJ2-2, the V gene TRBV6-1; the D gene is possibly TRBD1 (6 bases). Per germline, CDR1 MNHNS and CDR2 SASEGT. Trimming took 3 bases from V and 7 from J, leaving 9 bases between them. The length of the CDR3 is 13 residues. The CDR3, as DNA: TGTGCCAGCAGTGACAGGGGATACGGGGAGCTGTTTTTT. Translation gives CASSDRGYGELFF.

CDR3 coding DNA: TGTGCCACCAGTGATTCGGACTTGCGAACCTACAATGAGCAGTTCTTC. It codes for CATSDSDLRTYNEQFF. This chain joins TRBV24-1 and TRBJ2-1, with D maybe TRBD2 (5 bases). The V gene lost 2 bases and the J gene lost 2 bases, with 12 bases spanning the gap. The CDR3 contains 16 residues. The germline V gene encodes CDR1 KGHDR and CDR2 SFDVKD.

This clonotype was found a few times. V usage is TRBV23-1 and J usage is TRBJ2-3, with 7 bases identical to TRBD2. TRBV23-1 is an open reading frame whose function is uncertain. The V gene end was trimmed by 3 bases and the J gene end by 5 bases; junction bases not matched to a gene: 14. CDR3 length: 17 amino acids. The CDR3 region has the DNA TGCGCCAGCAGTCACCCGAGGAGCGGGGTCCCAAAAGATACGCAGTATTTT. Encoded protein: CASSHPRSGVPKDTQYF.

There are many counts of this clonotype. This chain links TRBV5-1 with TRBJ2-3, with D maybe TRBD1 (5 bases). This CDR3 is built from 15 residues. V was shortened by 0 bases and J by 3 bases, with 11 bases between the two germline ends. The V gene's germline CDR1 is SGHRS and CDR2 YFSETQ. In DNA form, the CDR3 reads TGCGCCAGCAGCTTGGGACAGTTGAATACAGATACGCAGTATTTT. As protein: CASSLGQLNTDTQYF. Filled out from reference TRBV5-1 and TRBJ2-3, the complete variable domain reads KAGVTQTPRYLIKTRGQQVTLSCSPISGHRSVSWYQQTPGQGLQFLFEYFSETQRNKGNFPGRFSGRQFSNSRSEMNVSTLELGDSALYLCASSLGQLNTDTQYFGPGTRLTVL.

A few counts support this clonotype. The rearrangement uses TRBV5-6 and TRBJ2-1, with TRBD1 as a possible D gene (6 bases). Germline V gene sequence: CDR1 SGHDT, CDR2 YYEEEE. The V gene lost 3 bases and the J gene lost 4 bases, with 20 bases spanning the gap. This CDR3 is 17 amino acids long. The CDR3 loop is CASSSYIMGASYNEQFF. The CDR3 region has the DNA TGTGCCAGCAGCTCCTATATTATGGGGGCTTCATACAATGAGCAGTTCTTC.

V usage is TRBV10-3 and J usage is TRBJ1-1; no clear D. The V end was cut by 4 bases, the J end by 1 base, with 1 base between. CDR1 and CDR2 (germline): ENHRY, SYGVKD. The CDR3 length is 11 residues. CDR3 DNA sequence: TGTGCCATCAGTGGGAACACTGAAGCTTTCTTT. This codes for CAISGNTEAFF.

The chain employs TRBV10-3 and TRBJ2-5; 14 positions match TRBD2. CDR1 is ENHRY, CDR2 SYGVKD, per germline. This CDR3 contains 16 residues. Trimming took 3 bases from V and 5 from J; bases not matched to a gene: 5. CDR3 amino acids: CAISEGTSGGRETQYF. CDR3 nucleotide sequence: TGTGCCATCAGTGAAGGGACTAGCGGGGGTCGGGAGACCCAGTACTTC.